A single sample is the source of the 2 T cell receptor beta chains below, sequenced in a study of blood T cell repertoires in COVID-19. Sequencing used immunoSEQ multiplex PCR; TCRdb keeps in-frame clones, though not all of them. The sample shows roughly 700,000 clones, around 90% of them seen only once. The sample was peripheral blood. The source of these receptors is a young woman with acute or convalescent COVID-19.

The gene calls are TRBV6-2 or TRBV6-3 and TRBJ1-5; the D is unclear. V was shortened by 2 bases and J by 4 bases, with 9 bases between the two germline ends. Per the germline V gene, CDR1 is MNHEY and CDR2 is SVGEGT. CDR3 size: 14 residues. CDR3 DNA sequence: TGTGCCAGCAGTTACCGCGGGCGAAATCAGCCCCAGCATTTT. Protein sequence: CASSYRGRNQPQHF.

The rearrangement uses TRBV7-3 and TRBJ2-1; TRBD2 matches at 9 bases. Trimming took 5 bases from V and 5 from J; bases not matched to a gene: 10. Germline V CDR1 and CDR2: SGHTA, FQGTGA. This CDR3 has 16 residues. CDR3 DNA: TGTGCCAGCAGCCCATGGGGTTTAGCGGGGGACAATGAGCAGTTCTTC. This sequence encodes CASSPWGLAGDNEQFF.